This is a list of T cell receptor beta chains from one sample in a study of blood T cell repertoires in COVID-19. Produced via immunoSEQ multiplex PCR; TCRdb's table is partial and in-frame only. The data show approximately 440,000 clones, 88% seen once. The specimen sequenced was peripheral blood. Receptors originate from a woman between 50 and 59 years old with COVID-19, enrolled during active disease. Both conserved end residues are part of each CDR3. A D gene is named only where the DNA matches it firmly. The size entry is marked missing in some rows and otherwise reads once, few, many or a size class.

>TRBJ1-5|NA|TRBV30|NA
TGTGCCTGGAGTGTGGGGGGGGGCAATCAGCCCCAGCATTTT
CAWSVGGGNQPQHF
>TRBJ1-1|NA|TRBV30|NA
TGTGCCTGGAGTGTGATAGTGGGGAGTTGGGCTTTCTTT
CAWSVIVGSWAFF
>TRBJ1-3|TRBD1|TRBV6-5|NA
TGTGCCAGCAGACAGGGGTCTGGAAACACCATATATTTT
CASRQGSGNTIYF
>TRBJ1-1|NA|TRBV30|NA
TGTGCCTGGAGTGTAACGGGGGGCACTGAAGCTTTCTTT
CAWSVTGGTEAFF
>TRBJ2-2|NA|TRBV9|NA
TGTGCCAGCACCAGTCCTGCGAACACCGGGGAGCTGTTTTTT
CASTSPANTGELFF
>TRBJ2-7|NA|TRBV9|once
TGTGCCAGCAGGCTAAGGCGCCGAACTACGTTCTACGAGCAGTACTTC
CASRLRRRTTFYEQYF
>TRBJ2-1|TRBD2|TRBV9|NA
TGTGCCAGCAGCGGAAGTCGGGGGGGCAGGTTGAATGAGCAGTTCTTC
CASSGSRGGRLNEQFF
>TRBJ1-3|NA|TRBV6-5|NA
TGTGCCAGCAGCTGGGACAAGAGCTCTGGAAACACCATATATTTT
CASSWDKSSGNTIYF
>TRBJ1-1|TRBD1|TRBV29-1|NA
TGCAGCGTTGAGGTCACACAGGGGGGCACTGAAGCTTTCTTT
CSVEVTQGGTEAFF
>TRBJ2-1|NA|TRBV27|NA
TGTGCCAGCAGCCGTCGGGGGAGCTCCTACAATGAGCAGTTCTTC
CASSRRGSSYNEQFF
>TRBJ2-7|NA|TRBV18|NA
TGTGCCAGCTCATCAACCGGGGGTAACGAGCAGTACTTC
CASSSTGGNEQYF
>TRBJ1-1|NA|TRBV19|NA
TGTGCCAGTAGTATGACCCTAGGGGTAACTGAAGCTTTCTTT
CASSMTLGVTEAFF
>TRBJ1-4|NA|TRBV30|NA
TGTGCCAGTAAGGACAGCTTTAATGAAAAACTGTTTTTT
CASKDSFNEKLFF
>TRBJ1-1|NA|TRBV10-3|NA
TGTGCCATCATTGAAAAGGGGGAAACTTTCTTT
CAIIEKGETFF
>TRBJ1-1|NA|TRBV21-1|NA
TGTGCCAGCAGCAAAGCCCAGGTAGGGGACAGAATAAGTGAAGCTTTCTTT
CASSKAQVGDRISEAFF
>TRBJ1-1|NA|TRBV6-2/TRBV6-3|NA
TGTGCCAGCAGTTACTCGTCGGTGGCTGAAGCTTTCTTT
CASSYSSVAEAFF
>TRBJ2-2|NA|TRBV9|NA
TGTGCCAGCAGCGTAGGGGCCGGCGTCACCGGGGAGCTGTTTTTT
CASSVGAGVTGELFF
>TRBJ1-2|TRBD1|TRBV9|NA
TGTGCCAGCAGCGAGGGACAGCCCTATGGCTACACCTTC
CASSEGQPYGYTF
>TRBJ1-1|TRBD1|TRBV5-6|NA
TGTGCCAGCAGCTTAATCCGGGACAGGGCGAACACTGAAGCTTTCTTT
CASSLIRDRANTEAFF
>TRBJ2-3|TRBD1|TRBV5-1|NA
TGCGCCAGCAGCGGGGACAGGGGGCCGCCCACAGATACGCAGTATTTT
CASSGDRGPPTDTQYF